The source of this T cell receptor (beta chain) is a study of blood T cell repertoires in COVID-19. Clones were sequenced by immunoSEQ multiplex PCR, and TCRdb holds only the in-frame ones, with some missing. The sample lists 450,000 to 600,000 clones, roughly nine tenths occurring once. Germline values: CDR1 SEHNR, CDR2 FQNEAQ (reference sequence). The V segment lost 1 base and the J segment 4 bases; nucleotides outside the gene matches: 11. CDR3 size: 18 residues. Two negative PCRs, clearance, or symptom resolution characterized the recovered Cohort 3 donors. This receptor was identified in a woman aged 18 to 35 who had recovered from COVID-19. This rearrangement joins TRBV7-9 to TRBJ1-3; 9 nucleotides line up with TRBD1. The sequenced sample was PBMCs or T cells enriched from blood (not recorded which). The CDR3 bases are TGTGCCAGCAGCTTAGGATCAAGGACAGGGGTAGAAGGAAACACCATATATTTT. Protein sequence: CASSLGSRTGVEGNTIYF.